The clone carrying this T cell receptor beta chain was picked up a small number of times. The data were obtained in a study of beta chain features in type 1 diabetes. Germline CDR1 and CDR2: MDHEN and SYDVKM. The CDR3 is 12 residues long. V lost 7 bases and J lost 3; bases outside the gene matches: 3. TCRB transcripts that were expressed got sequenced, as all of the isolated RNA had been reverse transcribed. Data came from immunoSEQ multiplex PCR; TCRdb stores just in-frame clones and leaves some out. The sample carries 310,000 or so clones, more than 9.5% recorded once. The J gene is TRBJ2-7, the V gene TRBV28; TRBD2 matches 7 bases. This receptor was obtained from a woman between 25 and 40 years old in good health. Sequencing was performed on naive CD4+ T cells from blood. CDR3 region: CASTGGLYEQYF. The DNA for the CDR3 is TGTGCCAGCACGGGGGGTCTCTACGAGCAGTACTTC. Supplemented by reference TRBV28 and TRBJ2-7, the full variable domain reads DVKVTQSSRYLVKRTGEKVFLECVQDMDHENMFWYRQDPGLGLRLIYFSYDVKMKEKGDIPEGYSVSREKKERFSLILESASTNQTSMYLCASTGGLYEQYFGPGTRLTVT.